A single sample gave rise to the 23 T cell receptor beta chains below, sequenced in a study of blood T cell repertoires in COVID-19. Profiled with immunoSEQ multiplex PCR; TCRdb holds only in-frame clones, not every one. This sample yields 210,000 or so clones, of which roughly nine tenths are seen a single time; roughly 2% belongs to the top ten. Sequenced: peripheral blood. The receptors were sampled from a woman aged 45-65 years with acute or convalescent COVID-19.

The CDR3 DNA follows: TGTGCCAGCAGTCCGGGCTACAATGAGCAGTTCTTC. It encodes CASSPGYNEQFF. The rearrangement links TRBV2 to TRBJ2-1; D ambiguous. CDR1 and CDR2 (germline): SNHLY, FYNNEI. The CDR3 loop spans 12 amino acids. V was pared by 5 bases and J by 3 bases, with 5 bases between.

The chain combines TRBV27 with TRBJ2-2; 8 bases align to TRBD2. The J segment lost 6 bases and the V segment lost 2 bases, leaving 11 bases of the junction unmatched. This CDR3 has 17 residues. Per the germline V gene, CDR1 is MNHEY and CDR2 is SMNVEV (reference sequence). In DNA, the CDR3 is TGTGCCAGCAGTTTACGGCCGGGACTAGGAATTGCCGGGGAGCTGTTTTTT. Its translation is CASSLRPGLGIAGELFF.

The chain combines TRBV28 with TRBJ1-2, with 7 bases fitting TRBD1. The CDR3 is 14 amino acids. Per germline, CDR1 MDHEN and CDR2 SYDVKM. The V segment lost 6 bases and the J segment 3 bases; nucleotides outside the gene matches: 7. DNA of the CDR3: TGTGCCAGCAGACAACGGGACAGATACTATGGCTACACCTTC. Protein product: CASRQRDRYYGYTF.

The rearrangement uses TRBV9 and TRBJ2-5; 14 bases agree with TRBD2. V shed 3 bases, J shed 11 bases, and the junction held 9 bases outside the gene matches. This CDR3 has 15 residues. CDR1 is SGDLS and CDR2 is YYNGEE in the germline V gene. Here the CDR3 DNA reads TGTGCCAGCAGCGCCACGGGACTAGCGGGAGCTCGGCAGTACTTC. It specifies CASSATGLAGARQYF.

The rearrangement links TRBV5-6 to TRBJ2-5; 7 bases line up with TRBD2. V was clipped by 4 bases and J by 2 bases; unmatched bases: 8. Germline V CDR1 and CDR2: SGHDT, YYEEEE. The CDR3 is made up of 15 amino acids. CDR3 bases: TGTGCCAGCAGCCCCTCGGGGAGGGGACAAGAGACCCAGTACTTC. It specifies CASSPSGRGQETQYF.

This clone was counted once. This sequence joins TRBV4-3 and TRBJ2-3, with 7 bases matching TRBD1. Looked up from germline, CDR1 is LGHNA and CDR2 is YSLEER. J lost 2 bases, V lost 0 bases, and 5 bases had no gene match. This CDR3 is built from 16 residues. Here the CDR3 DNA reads TGCGCCAGCAGCCAAGACCCGGACAGGCCCACAGATACGCAGTATTTT. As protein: CASSQDPDRPTDTQYF.

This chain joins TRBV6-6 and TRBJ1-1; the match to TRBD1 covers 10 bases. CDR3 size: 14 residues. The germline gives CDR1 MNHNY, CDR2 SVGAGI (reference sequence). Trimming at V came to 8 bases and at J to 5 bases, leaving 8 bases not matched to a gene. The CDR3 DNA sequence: TGTGCCAGCTATGGGACAGGGGAGTTTACTGAAGCTTTCTTT. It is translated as CASYGTGEFTEAFF.

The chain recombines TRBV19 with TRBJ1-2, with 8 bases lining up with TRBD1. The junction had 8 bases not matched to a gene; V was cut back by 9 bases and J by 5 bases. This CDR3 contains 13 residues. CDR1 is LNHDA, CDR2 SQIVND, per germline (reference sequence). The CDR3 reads CASQGAGQYGYTF. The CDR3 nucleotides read TGTGCCAGCCAGGGGGCGGGGCAATATGGCTACACCTTC.

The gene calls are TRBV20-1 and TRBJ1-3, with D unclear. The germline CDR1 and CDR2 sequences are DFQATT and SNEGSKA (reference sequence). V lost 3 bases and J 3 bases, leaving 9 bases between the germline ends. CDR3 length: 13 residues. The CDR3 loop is CSASYGVGNTIYF. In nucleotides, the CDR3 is TGCAGTGCTAGTTATGGAGTTGGAAACACCATATATTTT.

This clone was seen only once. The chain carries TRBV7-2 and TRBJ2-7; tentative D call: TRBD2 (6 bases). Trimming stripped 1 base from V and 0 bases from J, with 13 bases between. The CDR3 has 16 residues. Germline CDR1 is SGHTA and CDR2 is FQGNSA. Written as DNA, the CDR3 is TGTGCCAGCAGCTTAGACCCGGGGGTCATCTCCTACGAGCAGTACTTC. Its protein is CASSLDPGVISYEQYF.

The CDR3 loop reads CASSFQAGDPYEQYF. CDR3 in DNA: TGTGCCAGCAGCTTTCAAGCGGGGGACCCCTACGAGCAGTACTTC. The chain is built from TRBV11-2 and TRBJ2-7; 8 positions agree with TRBD2. V trimming: 3 bases; J trimming: 2 bases; junction bases outside the gene matches: 6. CDR3 length: 15 amino acids. Germline values: CDR1 SGHAT, CDR2 FQNNGV.

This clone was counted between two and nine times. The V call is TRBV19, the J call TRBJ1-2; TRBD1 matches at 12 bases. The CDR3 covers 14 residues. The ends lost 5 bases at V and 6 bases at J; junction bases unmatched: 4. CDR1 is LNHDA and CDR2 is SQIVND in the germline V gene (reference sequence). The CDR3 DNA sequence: TGTGCCAGTAGTCTAAGGGACAGGGGGCATGGCTACACCTTC. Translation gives CASSLRDRGHGYTF.

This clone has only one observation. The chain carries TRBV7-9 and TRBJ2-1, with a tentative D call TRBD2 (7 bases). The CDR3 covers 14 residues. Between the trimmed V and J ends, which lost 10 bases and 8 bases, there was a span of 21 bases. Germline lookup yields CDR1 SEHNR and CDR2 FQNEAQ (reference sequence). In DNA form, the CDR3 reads TGTGCCACCTCTTTTATAGGGGGGAGGGATGAGCAGTTCTTC. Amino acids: CATSFIGGRDEQFF. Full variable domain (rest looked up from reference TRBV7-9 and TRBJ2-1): DTGVSQNPRHKITKRGQNVTFRCDPISEHNRLYWYRQTLGQGPEFLTYFQNEAQLEKSRLLSDRFSAERPKGSFSTLEIQRTEQGDSAMYLCATSFIGGRDEQFFGPGTRLTVL.

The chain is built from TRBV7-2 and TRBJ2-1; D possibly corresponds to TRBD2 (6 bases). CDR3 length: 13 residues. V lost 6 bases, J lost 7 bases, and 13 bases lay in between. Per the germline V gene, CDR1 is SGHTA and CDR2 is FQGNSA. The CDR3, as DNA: TGTGCCAGCAGGGAGGGACTTCCTAATGAGCAGTTCTTC. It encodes CASREGLPNEQFF.

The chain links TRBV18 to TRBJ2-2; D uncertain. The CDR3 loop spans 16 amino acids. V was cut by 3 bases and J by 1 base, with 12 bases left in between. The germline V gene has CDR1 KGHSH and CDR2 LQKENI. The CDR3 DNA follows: TGTGCCAGCTCACCTAATCCAGCAGGGAACACCGGGGAGCTGTTTTTT. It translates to CASSPNPAGNTGELFF.

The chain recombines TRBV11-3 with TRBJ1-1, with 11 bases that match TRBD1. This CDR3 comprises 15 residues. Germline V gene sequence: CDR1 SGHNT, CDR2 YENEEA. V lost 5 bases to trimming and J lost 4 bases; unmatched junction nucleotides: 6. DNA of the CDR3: TGTGCCAGCAGCGCCGGACAGGGGGCGCCCACTGAAGCTTTCTTT. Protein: CASSAGQGAPTEAFF.

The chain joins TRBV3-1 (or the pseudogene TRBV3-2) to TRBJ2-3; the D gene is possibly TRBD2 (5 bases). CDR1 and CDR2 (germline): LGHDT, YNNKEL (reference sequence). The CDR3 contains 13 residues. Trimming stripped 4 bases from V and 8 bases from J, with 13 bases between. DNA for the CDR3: TGTGCCAGCAGCCCTCTCGGGGTGCGTACGCAGTATTTT. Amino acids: CASSPLGVRTQYF.

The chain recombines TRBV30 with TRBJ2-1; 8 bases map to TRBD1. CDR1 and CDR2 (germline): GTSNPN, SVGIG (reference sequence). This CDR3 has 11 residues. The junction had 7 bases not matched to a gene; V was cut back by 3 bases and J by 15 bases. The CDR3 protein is CAWSRDRLLFF. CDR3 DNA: TGTGCCTGGAGCAGGGACAGGCTACTGTTCTTC.

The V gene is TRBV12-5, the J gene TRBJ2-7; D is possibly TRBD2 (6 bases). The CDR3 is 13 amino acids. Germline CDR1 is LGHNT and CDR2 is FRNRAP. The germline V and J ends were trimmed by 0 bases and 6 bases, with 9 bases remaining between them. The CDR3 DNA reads TGTGCTAGTGGTTTGGTAGCGGAGGGCGAGCAGTACTTC. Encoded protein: CASGLVAEGEQYF.

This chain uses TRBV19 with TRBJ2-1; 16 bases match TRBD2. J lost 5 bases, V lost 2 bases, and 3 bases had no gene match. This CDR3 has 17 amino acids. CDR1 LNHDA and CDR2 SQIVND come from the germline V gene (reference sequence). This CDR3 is CASSIKGTSGRDNEQFF. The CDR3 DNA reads TGTGCCAGTAGTATAAAGGGGACTAGCGGGAGGGACAATGAGCAGTTCTTC.

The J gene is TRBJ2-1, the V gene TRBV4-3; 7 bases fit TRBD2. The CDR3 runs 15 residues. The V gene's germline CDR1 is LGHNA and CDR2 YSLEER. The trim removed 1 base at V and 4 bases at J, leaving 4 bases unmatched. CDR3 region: CASSQGGGSYNEQFF. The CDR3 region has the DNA TGCGCCAGCAGCCAAGGGGGGGGAAGTTACAATGAGCAGTTCTTC.

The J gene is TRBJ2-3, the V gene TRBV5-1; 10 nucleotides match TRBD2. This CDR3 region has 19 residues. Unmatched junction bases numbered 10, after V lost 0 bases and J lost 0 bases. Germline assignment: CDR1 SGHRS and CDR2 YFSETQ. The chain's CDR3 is CASSLDLAGGRKSTDTQYF. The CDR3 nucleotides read TGCGCCAGCAGCTTGGATTTAGCGGGGGGCCGAAAGAGCACAGATACGCAGTATTTT.

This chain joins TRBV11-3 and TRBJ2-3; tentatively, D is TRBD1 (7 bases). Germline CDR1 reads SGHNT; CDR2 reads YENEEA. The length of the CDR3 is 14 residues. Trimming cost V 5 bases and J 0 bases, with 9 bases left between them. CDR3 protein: CASSAGQSTDTQYF. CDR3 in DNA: TGTGCCAGCAGCGCGGGACAGAGCACAGATACGCAGTATTTT.